This passage covers 11 T cell receptor beta chains from one sample sequenced in a study of cytomegalovirus exposure and HLA in healthy donors. PCR employed 60 Vbeta and 13 Jbeta primers. Only in-frame clones appear in the TCRdb table, and some are missing; sequencing was by immunoSEQ multiplex PCR. In the table there are about 180,000 clones, under 85% of which are singletons. The sample was PBMCs. These receptors were collected from a man between 18 and 35 years old in good health and CMV-seronegative.

This chain joins TRBV7-2 and TRBJ1-5; the D gene is possibly TRBD1 (5 bases). V dropped 3 bases and J dropped 7 bases, with 16 bases sitting between them. In germline, CDR1 is SGHTA, CDR2 FQGNSA. The CDR3 contains 15 residues. The DNA for the CDR3 is TGTGCCAGCAGCTTTTTGGGGGGGTTCGGCCAGCCCCAGCATTTT. As protein: CASSFLGGFGQPQHF. Full variable domain (outside the CDR3, taken from reference TRBV7-2 and TRBJ1-5): GAGVSQSPSNKVTEKGKDVELRCDPISGHTALYWYRQSLGQGLEFLIYFQGNSAPDKSGLPSDRFSAERTGGSVSTLTIQRTQQEDSAVYLCASSFLGGFGQPQHFGDGTRLSIL.

The chain links TRBV2 to TRBJ1-3, with TRBD1 matching over 9 bases. The CDR3 contains 18 residues. The V segment lost 6 bases and the J segment 2 bases; nucleotides outside the gene matches: 14. Germline V gives CDR1 SNHLY, CDR2 FYNNEI. CDR3 bases: TGTGCCAGCAGGGCCGGGACAGGGATCTTTAGGGCTGGAAACACCATATATTTT. Its protein product is CASRAGTGIFRAGNTIYF.

This chain joins TRBV11-2 and TRBJ2-2, with 8 bases aligning to TRBD2. The CDR3 length is 12 residues. From germline, CDR1 is SGHAT and CDR2 FQNNGV. V shed 6 bases and J 8 bases; nucleotides not matched to a gene: 2. This CDR3 is CASRVAGGELFF. The CDR3 nucleotides are TGTGCCAGCAGAGTAGCGGGAGGGGAGCTGTTTTTT.

V usage is TRBV28 and J usage is TRBJ2-1; 7 bases fit TRBD1. The germline V gene has CDR1 MDHEN and CDR2 SYDVKM. V lost 6 bases to trimming and J lost 5 bases; unmatched junction nucleotides: 16. This CDR3 has 17 residues. The CDR3 here is CASSYPRGFGLNNEQFF. The CDR3 DNA sequence: TGTGCCAGCAGCTATCCCAGGGGGTTTGGGCTCAACAATGAGCAGTTCTTC. The full variable domain, in which reference TRBV28 and TRBJ2-1 provide the parts outside the CDR3, is DVKVTQSSRYLVKRTGEKVFLECVQDMDHENMFWYRQDPGLGLRLIYFSYDVKMKEKGDIPEGYSVSREKKERFSLILESASTNQTSMYLCASSYPRGFGLNNEQFFGPGTRLTVL.

This chain joins TRBV11-3 and TRBJ2-3, with 7 positions matching TRBD1. The V gene's germline CDR1 is SGHNT and CDR2 YENEEA. Trimming removed 4 bases from V and 2 bases from J; junction bases left unmatched: 12. The CDR3 covers 17 residues. Here the CDR3 reads CASSSTARDRYTDTQYF. The CDR3 coding sequence is TGTGCCAGCAGCTCTACCGCCCGGGACAGATACACAGATACGCAGTATTTT.

The V gene is TRBV5-1, the J gene TRBJ2-7; D remains unclear. CDR1 SGHRS and CDR2 YFSETQ come from the germline V gene. The V end was cut by 5 bases, the J end by 3 bases, with 6 bases between. There are 11 residues in the CDR3. The CDR3 spells CASRLNYEQYF. CDR3 bases: TGCGCCAGCAGACTAAACTACGAGCAGTACTTC.

This clone was recorded only once. The genes are TRBV6-5 and TRBJ2-5; TRBD1 matches 7 bases. Germline CDR1 MNHEY, CDR2 SVGAGI. CDR3 size: 14 residues. Losses at the gene ends were 2 bases for V and 6 bases for J; bases not matched to a gene: 6. The CDR3 sequence: CASSYAAGGKTQYF. CDR3 nucleotides: TGTGCCAGCAGTTACGCGGCAGGGGGAAAGACCCAGTACTTC.

The J gene is TRBJ2-7, the V gene TRBV29-1; no clear D. Trimming stripped 6 bases from V and 0 bases from J, with 9 bases between. This CDR3 is 12 amino acids long. From germline, CDR1 is SQVTM and CDR2 ANQGSEA. The CDR3 DNA follows: TGCAGCGTGTCTGAGAGCTCCTACGAGCAGTACTTC. Protein sequence: CSVSESSYEQYF.

The V gene is TRBV5-4, the J gene TRBJ1-6, with D uncertain. Germline CDR1 SGHNT, CDR2 YYREEE (reference sequence). V was clipped by 3 bases and J by 14 bases, with 12 bases between them. CDR3 length equals 12 residues. CDR3 coding DNA: TGTGCCAGCAGCTCGACCCCGGAGGCCCTCCACTTT. This codes for CASSSTPEALHF.

The genes are TRBV29-1 and TRBJ2-7; 11 bases align to TRBD1. Germline CDR1 SQVTM, CDR2 ANQGSEA. The CDR3 spans 13 residues. The V and J ends lost 7 bases and 6 bases, in that order; junction bases with no gene match: 8. The CDR3 DNA reads TGCAGCGCCGTTAGGGACAGGGGGTTCGAGCAGTACTTC. Protein sequence: CSAVRDRGFEQYF.

The J gene is TRBJ1-4, the V gene TRBV7-9; 7 bases agree with TRBD1. The J segment lost 8 bases and the V segment lost 1 base, leaving 4 bases of the junction unmatched. CDR1 SEHNR and CDR2 FQNEAQ come from the germline V gene (reference sequence). The CDR3 consists of 14 residues. In nucleotides, the CDR3 is TGTGCCAGCAGCTTAGAGGGACAGACAGAAAAACTGTTTTTT. It specifies CASSLEGQTEKLFF.